This T cell receptor (beta chain) was retrieved from a study of CD8+ T cells in alopecia areata. The authors extracted RNA and reverse transcribed it into cDNA as the sequencing template. The data were produced by immunoSEQ multiplex PCR, yet TCRdb's version contains in-frame clones alone and is incomplete. The table shows around 120,000 clones, with roughly 55% occurring only once. This sample's treatment: oral pan-JAK inhibitor, 5-10 mg twice daily. The V end was cut by 0 bases, the J end by 5 bases, with 9 bases between. CDR3 length: 14 residues. Germline assignment: CDR1 SGHRS and CDR2 YFSETQ. Sequenced material: CD4+ T cells sorted from blood, taken at week 4, from a patient treated with tofacitinib. The sequence was obtained from a human donor with alopecia areata. The chain has TRBV5-1 and TRBJ1-5; TRBD1 is a possible D gene (5 bases). The CDR3 DNA follows: TGCGCCAGCAGCTTGGCAGGGAAAGATCAGCCCCAGCATTTT. Protein: CASSLAGKDQPQHF.